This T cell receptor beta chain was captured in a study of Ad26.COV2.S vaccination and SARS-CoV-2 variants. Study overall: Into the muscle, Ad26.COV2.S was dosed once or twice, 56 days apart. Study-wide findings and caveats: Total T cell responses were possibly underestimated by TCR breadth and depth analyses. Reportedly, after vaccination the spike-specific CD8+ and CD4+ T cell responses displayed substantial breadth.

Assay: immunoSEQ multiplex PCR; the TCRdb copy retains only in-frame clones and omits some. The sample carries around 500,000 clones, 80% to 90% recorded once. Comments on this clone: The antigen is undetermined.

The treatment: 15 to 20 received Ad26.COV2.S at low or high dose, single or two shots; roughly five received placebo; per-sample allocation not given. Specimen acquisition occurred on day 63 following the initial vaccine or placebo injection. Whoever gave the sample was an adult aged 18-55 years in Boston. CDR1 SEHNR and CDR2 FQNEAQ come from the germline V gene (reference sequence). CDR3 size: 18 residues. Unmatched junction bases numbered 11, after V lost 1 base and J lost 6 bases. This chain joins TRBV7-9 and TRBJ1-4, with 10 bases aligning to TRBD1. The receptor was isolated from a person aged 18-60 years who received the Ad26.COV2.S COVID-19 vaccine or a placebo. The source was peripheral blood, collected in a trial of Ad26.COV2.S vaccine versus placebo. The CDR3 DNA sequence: TGTGCCAGCAGCTTAGGGAGTACCGGGACAGGGGTTGATGAAAAACTGTTTTTT. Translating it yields CASSLGSTGTGVDEKLFF.